These T cell receptor beta chains were read from a single sample in a study of blood T cell repertoires in COVID-19. Produced via immunoSEQ multiplex PCR; TCRdb's table is partial and in-frame only. The data hold about 61,000 clones, with about nine tenths observed a single time. The specimen sequenced was peripheral blood. Receptor source: a woman aged 50 to 60 with active or convalescent COVID-19. Both conserved end residues are part of each CDR3. The D gene is left open where the match is weak. The listing skips clone size in some rows; elsewhere it reads once, few, many or a size class.

TRBV7-9	TRBJ2-7	few	TRBD2	CASSSHSGRASYEQYF	TGTGCCAGCAGCTCCCATTCGGGGAGGGCCTCCTACGAGCAGTACTTC
TRBV6-5	TRBJ2-7	NA	NA	CASRGGRSYEQYF	TGTGCCAGCAGGGGGGGACGGTCCTACGAGCAGTACTTC
TRBV10-1	TRBJ2-1	NA	TRBD2	CASSELSTSGRYNEQFF	TGCGCCAGCAGTGAGTTGTCGACTAGCGGGCGATACAATGAGCAGTTCTTC
TRBV3-1/TRBV3-2	TRBJ1-3	NA	TRBD1	CASSQVTGGSGTIYF	TGTGCCAGCAGCCAAGTTACAGGGGGCTCAGGCACCATATATTTT
TRBV18	TRBJ2-2	NA	TRBD2	CASSLTGLAGKYGGELFF	TGTGCCAGCTCACTAACGGGACTAGCGGGAAAGTACGGCGGGGAGCTGTTTTTT
TRBV3-1/TRBV3-2	TRBJ1-2	NA	NA	CASSPGGGKNYGYTF	TGTGCCAGCAGCCCTGGGGGGGGCAAAAACTATGGCTACACCTTC
TRBV9	TRBJ2-1	NA	NA	CASSVRSYNEQFF	TGTGCCAGCAGCGTACGTTCCTACAATGAGCAGTTCTTC
TRBV2	TRBJ2-5	few	NA	CASSPRESEEETQYF	TGTGCCAGCAGTCCTCGGGAAAGCGAGGAAGAGACCCAGTACTTC
TRBV13	TRBJ2-1	NA	NA	CASSLSASSYNEQFF	TGTGCCAGCAGCTTGTCCGCTAGCTCCTACAATGAGCAGTTCTTC
TRBV7-9	TRBJ2-5	NA	NA	CASSSGQAETQYF	TGTGCCAGCAGCTCAGGGCAGGCCGAGACCCAGTACTTC
TRBV27	TRBJ2-2	NA	NA	CASSASTGELFF	TGTGCCAGCAGTGCGAGCACCGGGGAGCTGTTTTTT
TRBV30	TRBJ2-1	NA	NA	CASRGGMPYNEQFF	TGTGCCTCGAGAGGCGGGATGCCCTACAATGAGCAGTTCTTC
TRBV25-1	TRBJ1-2	NA	TRBD1	CASSEYIPGTGRDYGYTF	TGTGCCAGCAGTGAATATATTCCCGGGACAGGGCGGGACTATGGCTACACCTTC
TRBV28	TRBJ2-4	NA	NA	CASSWGVSKNIQYF	TGTGCCAGCAGCTGGGGCGTTTCCAAAAACATTCAGTACTTC
TRBV19	TRBJ1-2	NA	TRBD1	CASSLNPGQGLGGYTF	TGTGCCAGTAGTTTGAATCCGGGACAGGGCTTAGGTGGCTACACCTTC
TRBV18	TRBJ1-5	NA	TRBD1	CASSNGQVGNQPQHF	TGTGCCAGCTCAAACGGACAGGTCGGGAATCAGCCCCAGCATTTT
TRBV2	TRBJ1-1	NA	NA	CASNNLWDPGSIRNTEAFF	TGTGCCAGCAACAACCTTTGGGACCCCGGGAGCATTCGAAACACTGAAGCTTTCTTT
TRBV28	TRBJ2-5	few	TRBD2	CASKGLADLAVYQETQYF	TGTGCCAGCAAGGGACTAGCGGATTTAGCAGTTTACCAAGAGACCCAGTACTTC
TRBV28	TRBJ2-7	NA	TRBD2	CASSPTSGRAYEQYF	TGTGCCAGCAGTCCCACCAGCGGGAGGGCTTACGAGCAGTACTTC
TRBV24-1	TRBJ2-3	NA	TRBD1	CATSGTGQVTDTQYF	TGTGCCACCAGTGGCACGGGACAGGTCACAGATACGCAGTATTTT
TRBV10-1	TRBJ2-5	NA	NA	CASSEGTQGETQYF	TGCGCCAGCAGTGAAGGGACCCAGGGGGAGACCCAGTACTTC
TRBV14	TRBJ2-1	NA	NA	CASSQTSSSYNEQFF	TGTGCCAGCAGCCAGACTTCTAGCTCCTACAATGAGCAGTTCTTC
TRBV11-2	TRBJ2-7	NA	TRBD2	CASSLDLAGGVYEQYF	TGTGCCAGCAGCTTAGATTTAGCGGGAGGGGTCTACGAGCAGTACTTC
TRBV29-1	TRBJ1-2	NA	TRBD1	CSVTYQGQGYGYTF	TGCAGCGTTACATATCAGGGACAGGGCTATGGCTACACCTTC
TRBV5-1	TRBJ2-7	NA	TRBD2	CASSLGTSGRGVYEQYF	TGCGCCAGCAGCCTCGGGACTAGCGGGAGAGGGGTCTACGAGCAGTACTTC
TRBV5-1	TRBJ2-7	NA	TRBD1	CASTSGTGIYKQYF	TGCGCCAGCACCTCCGGGACAGGGATATACAAGCAGTACTTC
TRBV28	TRBJ2-2	NA	TRBD1	CASSGTANTGELFF	TGTGCCAGCAGTGGGACAGCTAACACCGGGGAGCTGTTTTTT
TRBV27	TRBJ2-1	NA	TRBD1	CASSVNRDREQFF	TGTGCCAGCAGCGTCAACCGGGACAGGGAGCAGTTCTTC
TRBV5-8	TRBJ1-2	NA	TRBD1	CASKWTGDYGYTF	TGTGCCAGCAAATGGACAGGGGACTATGGCTACACCTTC
TRBV7-2	TRBJ1-2	NA	TRBD1	CASSQGQLYGYTF	TGTGCCAGCAGTCAGGGACAGCTCTATGGCTACACCTTC
TRBV7-8	TRBJ1-1	once	NA	CASSLGAGNTEAFF	TGTGCCAGCAGCTTAGGTGCCGGTAACACTGAAGCTTTCTTT
TRBV2	TRBJ2-3	NA	TRBD1	CASNKAGTVMYF	TGTGCCAGCAATAAAGCCGGGACAGTAATGTATTTT
TRBV7-2	TRBJ2-2	NA	TRBD1	CASSRDRLTGELFF	TGTGCCAGCAGTCGGGACAGACTGACTGGGGAGCTGTTTTTT
TRBV12-3/TRBV12-4	TRBJ1-5	NA	NA	CASSLGGAQPQHF	TGTGCCAGCAGTTTAGGGGGAGCTCAGCCCCAGCATTTT
TRBV24-1	TRBJ1-1	NA	NA	CATSDPGGEAFF	TGTGCCACCAGTGACCCCGGGGGTGAAGCTTTCTTT
TRBV9	TRBJ2-1	NA	TRBD2	CASSVGLADNEQFF	TGTGCCAGCAGCGTAGGACTAGCGGACAATGAGCAGTTCTTC
TRBV6-6	TRBJ2-1	NA	NA	CASSPGGGKKFF	TGTGCCAGCAGTCCCGGTGGGGGCAAAAAGTTCTTC
TRBV7-9	TRBJ2-1	once	NA	CASSFRSKANEQFF	TGTGCCAGCAGCTTCCGGTCAAAAGCCAATGAGCAGTTCTTC
TRBV13	TRBJ2-2	NA	TRBD1	CASSSGTGETGELFF	TGTGCCAGCAGCTCGGGGACAGGGGAAACCGGGGAGCTGTTTTTT
TRBV5-1	TRBJ2-3	once	NA	CASSLGASGSTDTQYF	TGCGCCAGCAGCTTGGGAGCCAGCGGGAGCACAGATACGCAGTATTTT
TRBV11-1	TRBJ1-2	NA	TRBD1	CASSHGQGLTF	TGTGCCAGCAGCCACGGACAGGGTTTGACCTTC
TRBV9	TRBJ2-1	once	NA	CASMPEPSYNEQFF	TGTGCCAGCATGCCCGAGCCCTCCTACAATGAGCAGTTCTTC
TRBV27	TRBJ2-1	NA	NA	CASSFLGSSYNEQFF	TGTGCCAGCAGTTTCCTGGGCTCTTCCTACAATGAGCAGTTCTTC
TRBV7-6	TRBJ1-5	NA	NA	CASSYRVNQPQHF	TGTGCCAGCAGCTACAGGGTCAATCAGCCCCAGCATTTT
TRBV6-5	TRBJ2-7	NA	TRBD2	CASSYILAGGSYEQYF	TGTGCCAGCAGTTACATTCTAGCGGGAGGCTCCTACGAGCAGTACTTC
TRBV10-3	TRBJ1-1	NA	NA	CATMRVFGTEAFF	TGTGCCACCATGAGGGTTTTTGGCACTGAAGCTTTCTTT
TRBV30	TRBJ1-1	NA	NA	CAWSVTTQGNTEAFF	TGTGCCTGGAGTGTTACGACACAGGGGAACACTGAAGCTTTCTTT
TRBV19	TRBJ2-3	few	NA	CASSIRDTQYF	TGTGCCAGTAGTATACGGGATACGCAGTATTTT
TRBV18	TRBJ1-5	NA	NA	CASSTGHGNQPQHF	TGTGCCAGCTCCACTGGTCATGGCAATCAGCCCCAGCATTTT
TRBV11-2	TRBJ1-2	NA	TRBD1	CASSFVGQGGYGYTF	TGTGCCAGCAGCTTTGTAGGACAGGGGGGATATGGCTACACCTTC
TRBV27	TRBJ2-7	NA	TRBD2	CASSYGPGGSYEQYF	TGTGCCAGCAGTTACGGACCGGGGGGCTCCTACGAGCAGTACTTC
TRBV24-1	TRBJ2-3	NA	TRBD2	CATSSGPEAGPGGTQYF	TGTGCCACCAGCTCTGGGCCTGAAGCGGGGCCCGGGGGTACGCAGTATTTT
TRBV5-1	TRBJ2-5	NA	TRBD2	CASSLAGGARQETQYF	TGCGCCAGCAGCTTGGCCGGGGGGGCCAGGCAAGAGACCCAGTACTTC